This TCR beta chain was captured in a study of T cell responses to AZD1222 COVID-19 vaccine. Study findings and constraints: Baseline seropositivity occurred in only a handful of AZD1222 recipients.

Concerning this clone itself: Its cognate antigen is unknown.

Method: immunoSEQ multiplex PCR; TCRdb's copy keeps in-frame clones and lacks some. Of 96,000 or so clones listed, roughly nine tenths are singletons. This CDR3 contains 15 residues. CDR1 and CDR2 from the germline V gene are SNHLY and FYNNEI. Trimming took 8 bases from V and 0 from J, leaving 11 bases between them. The sequence came from an adult in good health. The V and J genes are TRBV2 and TRBJ2-6; possibly TRBD1 or TRBD2 for D (5 bases each). Sequenced material: peripheral blood, taken on day 0 of AZD1222 vaccination. The CDR3: CASGGKSSGANVLTF. CDR3 in DNA: TGTGCCAGCGGGGGAAAAAGCTCTGGGGCCAACGTCCTGACTTTC.